This TCR beta chain came from a study of blood T cell repertoires in COVID-19. Looking at the study overall: COVID-19 samples collected from the United States, Italy and Spain covered acute and convalescent phases.

The CDR3 is 17 amino acids. V lost 5 bases and J 4 bases, leaving 22 bases between the germline ends. Germline CDR1 is MGHRA and CDR2 is YSYEKL. Methods used by the authors: The assay estimated nucleated cells by amplifying reference gene primers. TCRdb's table, derived via immunoSEQ multiplex PCR, lists solely in-frame clones and lacks some. That table furnishes V, J and clone size, whereas the DNA furnished D and trimming. Of about 150,000 clones detected, 76% appear once; the ten largest clones hold 3.7%. The chain employs TRBV4-1 and TRBJ2-3; tentative D call: TRBD2 (7 bases). The sample consisted of peripheral blood. The source of this sequence is a woman older than 75 with acute or convalescent COVID-19. CDR3 loop: CASSREGNRVGSDTQYF. CDR3 nucleotides: TGCGCCAGCAGCAGGGAGGGGAACAGGGTCGGGTCAGATACGCAGTATTTT.